The 10 T cell receptor beta chains listed next were all sequenced from one sample in a study of shared T cell receptors in the human thymus. Clones were read by immunoSEQ multiplex PCR, and TCRdb kept only the in-frame ones, dropping some. The table shows 500,000 to 750,000 clones, with roughly 90% occurring only once. This same sample was also taken into another study, of human thymus T cells.

Sequenced input: thymocytes. These receptors originate from a boy younger than two with a congenital heart defect.

Here the CDR3 reads CASSLEDRAAEQYF. The CDR3 coding sequence is TGTGCCAGCAGCTTGGAGGACAGGGCCGCCGAGCAGTACTTC. The chain has TRBV5-4 and TRBJ2-7; TRBD1 matches 8 bases. V gave up 0 bases and J gave up 6 bases; unmatched junction bases: 5. CDR3 length equals 14 residues. Per germline, CDR1 SGHNT and CDR2 YYREEE (reference sequence).

The table lists this clone with a few counts. The chain recombines TRBV4-3 with TRBJ2-7; 9 nucleotides line up with TRBD1. CDR3 length equals 14 residues. CDR1 and CDR2 (germline): LGHNA, YSLEER. V shed 1 base, J shed 3 bases, and the junction held 1 base outside the gene matches. The CDR3 bases are TGCGCCAGCAGCCAAGGGGACAGGGACTACGAGCAGTACTTC. It translates to CASSQGDRDYEQYF.

The rearrangement links TRBV28 to TRBJ1-4, with 9 bases that match TRBD1. There are 21 residues in the CDR3. Germline V CDR1 and CDR2: MDHEN, SYDVKM. The V gene end was trimmed by 7 bases and the J gene end by 4 bases; junction bases not matched to a gene: 25. CDR3 in DNA: TGTGCCAGCAAGGTCCGGGGGGTGGGGAACAGGGGGCTGCAGGGTAATGAAAAACTGTTTTTT. Protein sequence: CASKVRGVGNRGLQGNEKLFF. The whole variable domain, filled in from reference TRBV28 and TRBJ1-4, reads DVKVTQSSRYLVKRTGEKVFLECVQDMDHENMFWYRQDPGLGLRLIYFSYDVKMKEKGDIPEGYSVSREKKERFSLILESASTNQTSMYLCASKVRGVGNRGLQGNEKLFFGSGTQLSVL.

The V gene is TRBV5-4, the J gene TRBJ2-2; TRBD2 agrees at 8 bases. The junction had 4 bases not matched to a gene; V was cut back by 4 bases and J by 5 bases. Germline V gives CDR1 SGHNT, CDR2 YYREEE (reference sequence). This CDR3 has 14 amino acids. The CDR3 sequence: CASSGQRETGELFF. The CDR3 DNA follows: TGTGCCAGCAGCGGGCAGCGGGAGACCGGGGAGCTGTTTTTT.

The chain couples TRBV27 to TRBJ1-1; D call uncertain. This CDR3 has 16 residues. With 4 bases removed from V and 4 bases from J, the gap between germline ends came to 19 bases. CDR1 MNHEY and CDR2 SMNVEV come from the germline V gene (reference sequence). The CDR3 nucleotides are TGTGCCAGCAGTTATAGTCTGGCCAGCGACGGCACTGAAGCTTTCTTT. Translating gives CASSYSLASDGTEAFF.

A few counts support this clone. This chain links TRBV27 with TRBJ2-7, with TRBD1 identical over 7 bases. The CDR3 loop spans 13 amino acids. CDR1 MNHEY and CDR2 SMNVEV come from the germline V gene (reference sequence). With 2 bases clipped from V and 5 bases from J, the junction kept 3 bases outside the gene matches. The CDR3 reads CASSLIQGHEQYF. The CDR3 DNA is TGTGCCAGCAGTTTAATACAGGGGCACGAGCAGTACTTC.

The V and J genes are TRBV28 and TRBJ2-5; perhaps TRBD2 as D (5 bases). The germline CDR1 and CDR2 sequences are MDHEN and SYDVKM. The V and J ends lost 10 bases and 0 bases respectively, with 15 bases between them. CDR3 length equals 14 residues. CDR3 DNA sequence: TGTGCCACCCAGTTGAGGGCGTACCAAGAGACCCAGTACTTC. As protein: CATQLRAYQETQYF.

The chain links TRBV2 to TRBJ2-7; 14 bases fit TRBD2. The CDR3 covers 12 residues. Losses at the gene ends were 9 bases for V and 6 bases for J; bases not matched to a gene: 1. Germline V gives CDR1 SNHLY, CDR2 FYNNEI. The CDR3 region has the DNA TGTGCCAGTGGACTAGCGGGAGGCGAGCAGTACTTC. Amino acid sequence: CASGLAGGEQYF.

The genes are TRBV6-5 and TRBJ2-7; 10 nucleotides agree with TRBD1. Per germline, CDR1 MNHEY and CDR2 SVGAGI. Trimming took 4 bases from V and 2 from J; bases not matched to a gene: 5. CDR3 size: 15 residues. CDR3 nucleotide sequence: TGTGCCAGCAGTTTTCCGGGACAGGGGCCCTACGAGCAGTACTTC. The encoded protein is CASSFPGQGPYEQYF.

This sequence joins TRBV25-1 and TRBJ2-7, with TRBD1 identical over 7 bases. The length of the CDR3 is 16 residues. CDR1 and CDR2 (germline): MGHDK, SYGVNS. The J segment lost 9 bases and the V segment lost 4 bases, leaving 18 bases of the junction unmatched. The CDR3 sequence is CASSAGRTGAPCGQYF. For the CDR3, the DNA is TGTGCCAGCAGTGCTGGTAGGACAGGCGCCCCGTGCGGGCAGTACTTC.